A single sample gave rise to the 6 T cell receptor beta chains below, sequenced in a study of cytomegalovirus exposure and HLA in healthy donors. The PCR contained 60 Vbeta and 13 Jbeta primers. TCRdb's copy holds only in-frame clones and misses some; the assay was immunoSEQ multiplex PCR. This table has 150,000 to 200,000 clones, over 65% appearing once. Material: PBMCs. The receptor set was obtained from a woman aged 25 to 39 in good health and CMV-seronegative.

The genes are TRBV18 and TRBJ1-5, with D possibly TRBD1 on 5 matching bases. Trimming pared 4 bases from V and 11 bases from J, leaving 12 bases between. The V gene's germline CDR1 is KGHSH and CDR2 LQKENI. This CDR3 region has 12 residues. CDR3 loop: CASSLDSGAQHF. In DNA form, the CDR3 reads TGTGCCAGCTCACTCGACAGTGGAGCCCAGCATTTT.

This chain joins TRBV19 and TRBJ2-5; D is possibly TRBD1 (5 bases). With the DNA end fitting TRBJ2-7 better, the J assignment may be wrong. The germline V gene has CDR1 LNHDA and CDR2 SQIVND (reference sequence). The CDR3 sequence is 15 residues long. CDR3 DNA: TGTGCCAGTAGTCCGGTTAACCTAGGACACTACGAGCAGTACTTC. It translates to CASSPVNLGHYEQYF.

The chain is built from TRBV18 and TRBJ2-1; D remains unclear. This CDR3 contains 16 residues. Germline lookup yields CDR1 KGHSH and CDR2 LQKENI. Trimming shortened V by 0 bases and J by 8 bases, and 17 bases separated the two germline ends. Here the CDR3 DNA reads TGTGCCAGCTCACCACCTACGGGTTGGCCCTTCCATGAGCAGTTCTTC. Amino acid sequence: CASSPPTGWPFHEQFF.

The chain employs TRBV9 and TRBJ1-2; 8 bases align to TRBD1. The CDR3 runs 15 residues. Germline V gene data show CDR1 as SGDLS and CDR2 as YYNGEE. After removal of 1 base from V and 2 bases from J, the junction contained 4 bases not matched to a gene. CDR3 region: CASSVTGGGNYGYTF. The CDR3 coding sequence is TGTGCCAGCAGCGTAACAGGGGGAGGGAACTATGGCTACACCTTC.

The chain has TRBV4-3 and TRBJ2-3; TRBD1 might be the D (6 bases). V lost 0 bases, J lost 2 bases, and 9 bases lay in between. Germline V gene lookup returns CDR1 LGHNA and CDR2 YSLEER. The CDR3 has 15 residues. CDR3 residues: CASSQEGHATDTQYF. CDR3 DNA sequence: TGCGCCAGCAGCCAAGAGGGACATGCCACAGATACGCAGTATTTT.

About this clone itself: Germline and junction disagree at one end, which may indicate a read error. CDR3 loop: CASSPGGMNTEAFF. The CDR3, as DNA: TGTGCTAGCAGCCCGGGGGGTATGAACACTGAAGCTTTCTTT. The chain is built from TRBV7-7 and TRBJ1-1, with D perhaps matching TRBD1 (5 bases). CDR3 length equals 14 residues. Germline CDR1 SSHAT, CDR2 FNYEAQ (reference sequence).